The T cell receptor beta chain under discussion was sequenced for a study of glioma-infiltrating T cells (dated by TCRdb to the mid-2010s). About the study as a whole: Glioma tissue, non-neoplastic brain tissue and matched peripheral blood mononuclear cells were used as sources from which TCR alpha- and beta-chain repertoires were sequenced. To measure how far tissue and blood T-cell populations diverged, each tissue-infiltrating repertoire was compared against the peripheral blood repertoire of the same patient. The paired cohort was made up of three low-grade glioma patients, eight or nine primary glioblastoma patients and three non-glioma patients who contributed non-neoplastic brain tissue.

The CDR3 measures 13 amino acids from cysteine to phenylalanine. Only CDR3 DNA is held: 39 bases, read in frame from base 1. The germline V gene (reference sequence) yields MNHEY for CDR1 and SMNVEV for CDR2. Trimming takes 8 bases off V and 5 bases off J; junction bases not matched to a gene: 4. The iRepertoire nested amplicon-rescue multiplex PCR (arm-PCR) platform was used to amplify TCR alpha and beta CDR3 regions from RNA. One-step reverse transcription and amplification used about 85-400 ng of tissue mRNA or PBMC total RNA as input. Following bead purification, Illumina adapters were added by a secondary multiplex PCR, and the libraries were gel-purified between 200 and 400 bp. The libraries contained internal 6-nucleotide barcodes that were used for demultiplexing. Sequencing of the libraries was done on an Illumina MiSeq using 2x220 or 2x250 nucleotide paired-end reads. As for the original processing: Paired reads were merged using FLASH 1.2.11 and aligned with BWA-MEM to the GRCh37 human genome, and TRA and TRB reads were then extracted. For V and J assignment, an IMGT-derived reference of cassette sequences and CDR3 motifs that included pseudogenes was used. Three-frame translation of reads was performed, and productive CDR3s were defined as those with a C...FGXG motif and no stop codons. Unique combinations of V-J cassette pair and CDR3 amino acid sequence were defined as clonotypes. Reads were filtered by Hamming distance, thresholded by each sample's sequence error rate in mapped regions. TCRdb redid the processing of the public reads, applying fastp at Q25 and MiXCR, and retained in-frame beta chains. Identical CDR3 proteins give one entry, which carries the most common genes and DNA. The V and J calls here are based on TCRdb, not the publication. Recorded for this sample are fewer than 250,000 distinct CDR3 sequences; more than 30% of them occurred a single time. The ten largest clonotypes hold roughly a fifth of the sample.

This clonotype was picked up many times. What antigen it recognizes has not been identified. Per-nucleotide qualities are absent, and no much larger clonotype sits a single base away. The full study reports these points: VJ-independent divergence between tissue and blood was below expectation in non-neoplastic patients but above expectation in all gliomas, especially low-grade gliomas. The group comparisons were based on small numbers of patients: three non-neoplastic, three low-grade glioma and roughly eight glioblastoma patients. Tissue and blood shared very few CDR3 sequences, a result attributed to high CDR3 diversity and limited sampling.

The source is a human donor with low-grade glioma or glioblastoma, undergoing nonglioma brain surgery, or in good health (not recorded which). The material sequenced was glioma tissue, nonneoplastic brain tissue, or PBMCs (not recorded which). The chain links TRBV27 with TRBJ2-7; 12 of the junction bases match TRBD2. For the CDR3, the sequence is CASGLAGGNEQYF. In nucleotide form, the sequence is TGTGCCAGCGGGCTAGCGGGAGGGAACGAGCAGTACTTC.